This T cell receptor (beta chain) comes out of a study of cytomegalovirus exposure and HLA in healthy donors. Trimming removed 1 base at V and 1 base at J, with 17 bases between. The CDR3 has 18 residues. Germline values: CDR1 SGHVS, CDR2 FQNEAQ. Primers for the PCR totalled 60 Vbeta and 13 Jbeta. Only in-frame clones appear in the TCRdb table, and some are missing; sequencing was by immunoSEQ multiplex PCR. The table records 200,000 or so clones, approximately 81% of them present only once. The receptor was isolated from a boy younger than 18 in good health and CMV-seronegative. The gene calls are TRBV7-8 and TRBJ2-1, with no clear D. The material sequenced was PBMCs. The CDR3 nucleotides read TGTGCCAGCAGCTTAGAGAGCATTTGGGCTATGTCCTACAATGAGCAGTTCTTC. Translating gives CASSLESIWAMSYNEQFF.